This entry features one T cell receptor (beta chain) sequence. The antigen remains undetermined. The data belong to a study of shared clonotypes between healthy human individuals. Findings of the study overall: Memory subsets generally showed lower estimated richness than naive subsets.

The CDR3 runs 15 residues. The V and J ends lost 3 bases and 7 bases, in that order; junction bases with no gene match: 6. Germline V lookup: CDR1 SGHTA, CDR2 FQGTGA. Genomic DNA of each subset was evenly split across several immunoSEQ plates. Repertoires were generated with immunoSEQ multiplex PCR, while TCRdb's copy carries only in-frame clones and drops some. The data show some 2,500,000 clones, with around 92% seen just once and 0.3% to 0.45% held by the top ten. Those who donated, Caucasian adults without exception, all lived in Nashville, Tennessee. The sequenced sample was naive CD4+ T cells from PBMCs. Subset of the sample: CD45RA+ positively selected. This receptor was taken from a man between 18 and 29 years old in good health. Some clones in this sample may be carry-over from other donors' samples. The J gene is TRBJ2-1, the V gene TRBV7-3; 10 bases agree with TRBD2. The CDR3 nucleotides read TGTGCCAGCAGCTTCGTAGCGGGAGGAGTAAATGAGCAGTTCTTC. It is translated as CASSFVAGGVNEQFF.